This entry lists 13 T cell receptor beta chains sequenced from one sample in a study of blood T cell repertoires in COVID-19. Sequenced by immunoSEQ multiplex PCR; TCRdb stores in-frame clones only, minus some. The sample contains over 120,000 clones, about 79% of which appear only once. Sequenced input: peripheral blood. Receptors originate from a woman at least 80 years old with acute or convalescent COVID-19.

This rearrangement joins TRBV29-1 to TRBJ1-5, with 8 bases matching TRBD1. The germline gives CDR1 SQVTM, CDR2 ANQGSEA. The V segment lost 4 bases and the J segment 2 bases; nucleotides outside the gene matches: 7. This CDR3 region has 15 residues. The CDR3 sequence is CSVGGQGAGNQPQHF. The CDR3 nucleotides are TGCAGCGTTGGCGGACAGGGAGCGGGCAATCAGCCCCAGCATTTT.

The gene calls are TRBV7-9 and TRBJ1-1; 7 bases are a match to TRBD1. J was trimmed by 5 bases and V by 5 bases; bases with no gene match: 14. Germline V gene sequence: CDR1 SEHNR, CDR2 FQNEAQ (reference sequence). The CDR3 extends over 16 amino acids. The CDR3 DNA is TGTGCCAGCAGCCTCCCGCCCCGAGGGGGCCGGACTGAAGCTTTCTTT. Translation gives CASSLPPRGGRTEAFF. The full variable domain, its missing parts supplied by reference TRBV7-9 and TRBJ1-1, is DTGVSQNPRHKITKRGQNVTFRCDPISEHNRLYWYRQTLGQGPEFLTYFQNEAQLEKSRLLSDRFSAERPKGSFSTLEIQRTEQGDSAMYLCASSLPPRGGRTEAFFGQGTRLTVV.

The V call is TRBV19, the J call TRBJ2-7; D remains ambiguous. V shed 5 bases and J shed 0 bases, with 8 bases lying between them. Germline CDR1 reads LNHDA; CDR2 reads SQIVND (reference sequence). The CDR3 spans 13 residues. The CDR3 spells CASSSSSSYEQYF. As DNA, the CDR3 is TGTGCCAGTAGTTCGTCCTCCTCCTACGAGCAGTACTTC.

This clone showed up just a few times. The V call is TRBV7-2, the J call TRBJ1-6; a weak D match, TRBD1 (6 bases). From germline, CDR1 is SGHTA and CDR2 FQGNSA. The CDR3 runs 15 residues. Between the trimmed V and J ends, which lost 1 base and 4 bases, there was a span of 8 bases. In DNA form, the CDR3 reads TGTGCCAGCAGCTTAGGCACAGGGTATAATTCACCCCTCCACTTT. It codes for CASSLGTGYNSPLHF. The full variable domain, in which reference TRBV7-2 and TRBJ1-6 provide the parts outside the CDR3, is GAGVSQSPSNKVTEKGKDVELRCDPISGHTALYWYRQSLGQGLEFLIYFQGNSAPDKSGLPSDRFSAERTGGSVSTLTIQRTQQEDSAVYLCASSLGTGYNSPLHFGNGTRLTVT.

This clone has a single count. The J gene is TRBJ1-3, the V gene TRBV30; 10 bases agree with TRBD1. This CDR3 has 16 amino acids. The V gene's germline CDR1 is GTSNPN and CDR2 SVGIG (reference sequence). J was trimmed by 2 bases and V by 3 bases; bases with no gene match: 7. The CDR3 is CAWSAGQGIAGNTIYF. The CDR3 DNA follows: TGTGCCTGGAGCGCGGGACAGGGGATCGCTGGAAACACCATATATTTT.

This clone came up once. V usage is TRBV18 and J usage is TRBJ2-2, with D maybe TRBD2 (5 bases). Looked up from germline, CDR1 is KGHSH and CDR2 is LQKENI. The CDR3 length is 16 residues. V lost 0 bases, J lost 5 bases, and 13 bases lay in between. The CDR3 DNA sequence: TGTGCCAGCTCACCACCTTCCGGTGGGAGAACCGGGGAGCTGTTTTTT. It encodes CASSPPSGGRTGELFF.

The chain joins TRBV7-3 to TRBJ1-1; 7 bases fit TRBD1. V shed 6 bases, J shed 11 bases, and the junction held 12 bases outside the gene matches. Germline lookup yields CDR1 SGHTA and CDR2 FQGTGA. The CDR3 runs to 13 residues. Written as DNA, the CDR3 is TGTGCCAGCAGTTCTCTAGCAGGGGGAAGTGCTTTCTTT. It codes for CASSSLAGGSAFF.

The V gene is TRBV5-1, the J gene TRBJ2-2, with 9 bases matching TRBD2. Germline-derived CDR1 and CDR2 are SGHRS and YFSETQ. After removal of 4 bases from V and 8 bases from J, the junction contained 9 bases not matched to a gene. The CDR3 covers 15 residues. The CDR3 nucleotides are TGCGCCAGCAGCGAACCGGGACTAGCCCTTGGGGAGCTGTTTTTT. Its protein is CASSEPGLALGELFF.

The chain uses TRBV7-2 and TRBJ1-3; no clear D. The CDR3 consists of 15 residues. Trimming removed 5 bases from V and 4 bases from J, with 15 bases in between. The V gene's germline CDR1 is SGHTA and CDR2 FQGNSA. The DNA for the CDR3 is TGTGCCAGCAGCCTTTCCGGGGTGAGGGGAAACACCATATATTTT. As protein: CASSLSGVRGNTIYF.

This chain joins TRBV7-3 and TRBJ2-5; possible D gene TRBD2, 5 bases. This CDR3 has 15 residues. The V end was cut by 0 bases, the J end by 5 bases, with 13 bases between. The germline V gene has CDR1 SGHTA and CDR2 FQGTGA. CDR3 sequence (DNA): TGTGCCAGCAGCTTAACTGGCGCATCGGGGGAGACCCAGTACTTC. Amino acids: CASSLTGASGETQYF.

This clone was observed a handful of times. The gene calls are TRBV19 and TRBJ1-1; possibly TRBD1 for D (5 bases). This CDR3 contains 13 residues. V was trimmed by 3 bases and J by 1 base, leaving 6 bases between them. CDR1 is LNHDA, CDR2 SQIVND, per germline (reference sequence). Here the CDR3 reads CASSIGQNTEAFF. CDR3 in DNA: TGTGCCAGTAGTATCGGACAGAACACTGAAGCTTTCTTT.

CDR3 DNA: TGTGCCACCAGTGACCTGGGAGGAGAAGTCACCGGGGAGCTGTTTTTT. Its protein product is CATSDLGGEVTGELFF. This rearrangement joins TRBV24-1 to TRBJ2-2; tentatively, D is TRBD2 (6 bases). Germline V gene data show CDR1 as KGHDR and CDR2 as SFDVKD. This CDR3 has 16 residues. Trimming removed 4 bases at V and 4 bases at J, with 15 bases between.

The rearrangement uses TRBV4-2 and TRBJ1-2; 7 bases are a match to TRBD1. The trim removed 0 bases at V and 5 bases at J, leaving 12 bases unmatched. Germline V gives CDR1 LGHNA, CDR2 YNFKEQ. The CDR3 runs to 17 residues. DNA of the CDR3: TGTGCCAGCAGCCAAGACTACACAGGGGCGAAAGGTTATGGCTACACCTTC. Translated, it gives CASSQDYTGAKGYGYTF.